This is a list of T cell receptor beta chains from one sample in a study of shared clonotypes between healthy human individuals. The assay was immunoSEQ multiplex PCR, and TCRdb's table has in-frame clones only and misses some. The profile shows about 490,000 clones, 70% to 80% of them singletons. Sample: PBMCs. These receptors came from a woman between 40 and 55 years old in good health. Some clones in this sample may be carry-over from other donors' samples. Each CDR3 is given with its conserved first and last residue. D genes are given only for firm matches. The size entry is marked missing in some rows and otherwise reads once, few, many or a size class.

cdr3_length,v_call,j_call,clone_size,d_call,cdr3_nt,cdr3_aa
15,TRBV11-2,TRBJ2-5,.,.,TGTGCCAGCAGCTTAGTCCTTTCGGTCCAAGAGACCCAGTACTTC,CASSLVLSVQETQYF
12,TRBV19,TRBJ1-1,.,.,TGTGCCAGTAGTCCGCTACAGGGCGCGGCTTTCTTT,CASSPLQGAAFF
12,TRBV11-3,TRBJ1-1,.,.,TGTGCCAGCAGCATAAGCGGAGGGGAAGCTTTCTTT,CASSISGGEAFF
15,TRBV25-1,TRBJ2-1,many,TRBD2,TGTGCCAGCAGTCCCCGGACTAGCGGCTACAATGAGCAGTTCTTC,CASSPRTSGYNEQFF
15,TRBV28,TRBJ2-6,.,.,TGTGCCAGCAGCTCGGGACACTCTGGGGCCAACGTCCTGACTTTC,CASSSGHSGANVLTF
13,TRBV7-2,TRBJ2-1,few,.,TGTGCCAGCAGCTTAGGACGACTCAATGAGCAGTTCTTC,CASSLGRLNEQFF
19,TRBV5-1,TRBJ2-1,.,.,TGCGCCAGCAGCCCCTCACTTCTGCAGGGAACCCACTCCTACAATGAGCAGTTCTTC,CASSPSLLQGTHSYNEQFF
14,TRBV9,TRBJ2-5,.,.,TGTGCCAGCAGCGTAGGAAACAGCTTGACTGAGCAGTACTTC,CASSVGNSLTEQYF
14,TRBV28,TRBJ1-1,.,.,TGTGCCAGCAGCAATCCGGGACAGAACACTGAAGCTTTCTTT,CASSNPGQNTEAFF
15,TRBV28,TRBJ2-7,.,TRBD2,TGTGCCAGCAGCGTGCGGGGGGCGTTCAACTACGAGCAGTACTTC,CASSVRGAFNYEQYF
13,TRBV27,TRBJ2-3,.,TRBD1,TGTGCCAGCAGTTGGGGACAGCTGAATACGCAGTATTTT,CASSWGQLNTQYF
12,TRBV28,TRBJ1-5,.,.,TGTGCCAGCATGAGGGACAATCAGCCCCAGCATTTT,CASMRDNQPQHF
13,TRBV15,TRBJ1-1,.,.,TGTGCCACCGGAGGGCGGGGAGGCACTGAAGCTTTCTTT,CATGGRGGTEAFF
17,TRBV28,TRBJ1-2,few,.,TGTGCCAGCAGTTCCCTTCGGAGGCAGGGCGCATCCAAAGGCTACACCTTC,CASSSLRRQGASKGYTF
18,TRBV4-2,TRBJ1-5,.,.,TGTGCCAGCAGCCAAGAGGCCGGGGCCCCCTATAGCAATCAGCCCCAGCATTTT,CASSQEAGAPYSNQPQHF
13,TRBV5-1,TRBJ1-1,.,.,TGCGCCAGCAGCCTAGAAGTGAACACTGAAGCTTTCTTT,CASSLEVNTEAFF
12,TRBV28,TRBJ2-1,.,.,TGTGCCAGCAGAGACAGGAACAATGAGCAGTTCTTC,CASRDRNNEQFF
15,TRBV7-6,TRBJ1-2,.,.,TGTGCCAGCAGCCCCCAGGGTGGGATACGAAATGGCTACACCTTC,CASSPQGGIRNGYTF
18,TRBV29-1,TRBJ2-2,few,.,TGCAGCGTTGAAGACCCCTTAAAGTCACTAGTTGGTGCCGGGGAGCTGTTTTTT,CSVEDPLKSLVGAGELFF
15,TRBV4-2,TRBJ2-7,.,TRBD2,TGTGCCAGCAGTCTAGCCGGGACTAGCGGCTACGAGCAGTACTTC,CASSLAGTSGYEQYF
15,TRBV7-3,TRBJ2-7,once,TRBD2,TGTGCCAGCAGCTTAACTCTAGCGGCCTCCTACGAGCAGTACTTC,CASSLTLAASYEQYF
10,TRBV20-1,TRBJ1-4,.,.,TGCAGTGCCGCCTTTGAAAAACTGTTTTTT,CSAAFEKLFF
15,TRBV7-2,TRBJ2-7,.,TRBD2,TGTGCCAACAGCGTCAATGGGGCGGGAGTCTACGAGCAGTGCTTC,CANSVNGAGVYEQCF
14,TRBV29-1,TRBJ2-1,.,.,TGCAGCGTTGGGGGCGGGATCTCCTACAATGAGCAGTTCTTC,CSVGGGISYNEQFF
14,TRBV29-1,TRBJ2-2,.,TRBD2,TGCAGCGTTCTCACTAGCGGCACCACCGGGGAGCTGTTTTTT,CSVLTSGTTGELFF
13,TRBV29-1,TRBJ2-1,.,.,TGCAGCGGGGGGGTACAGTCATACAATGAGCAGTTCTTC,CSGGVQSYNEQFF
11,TRBV5-4,TRBJ2-1,few,.,TGTGCCAGCAGCTCGGACAATGAGCAGTTCTTC,CASSSDNEQFF
16,TRBV15,TRBJ2-3,few,TRBD1,TGTGCCACCAGCAGAGAACGGACAGGGGGCACAGATACGCAGTATTTT,CATSRERTGGTDTQYF
17,TRBV27,TRBJ2-7,.,TRBD2,TGTGCCAGCAGTTCCAGAATCGGGACTAGTGGGACTTGGGAGCAGTACTTC,CASSSRIGTSGTWEQYF
15,TRBV2,TRBJ2-7,.,TRBD1,TGTGCCAGCAAGCTGACAGGGCCTTCTTCTCCCGAGCAGTACTTC,CASKLTGPSSPEQYF
16,TRBV18,TRBJ2-5,.,.,TGTGCCAGCTCACCACAAATTCTCGGGTTCCAAGAGACCCAGTACTTC,CASSPQILGFQETQYF
14,TRBV7-9,TRBJ2-3,.,.,TGTGCCAGCAGCTTAGGGCTAGAGGGGGATACGCAGTATTTT,CASSLGLEGDTQYF
14,TRBV9,TRBJ1-3,.,.,TGTGCCAGCAGCGTTCAGGGCGCTGGAAACACCATATATTTT,CASSVQGAGNTIYF
11,TRBV7-6,TRBJ2-1,once,.,TGTGCCAGCAGCTTACTCGATGAGCAGTTCTTC,CASSLLDEQFF
16,TRBV10-3,TRBJ2-1,.,TRBD2,TGTGCCATCAGTGAGTCCCCGGGACTAGCGGGAGGTGAACAGTTCTTC,CAISESPGLAGGEQFF